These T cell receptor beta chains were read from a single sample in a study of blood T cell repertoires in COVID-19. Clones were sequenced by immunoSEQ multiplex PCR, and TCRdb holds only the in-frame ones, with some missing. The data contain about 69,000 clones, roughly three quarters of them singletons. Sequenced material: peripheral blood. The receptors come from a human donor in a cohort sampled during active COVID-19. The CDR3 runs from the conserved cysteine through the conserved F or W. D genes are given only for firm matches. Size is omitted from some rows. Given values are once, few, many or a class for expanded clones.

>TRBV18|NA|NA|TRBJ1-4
TGTGCCAGCTCACCAGAAATTTCGGGGACTAATGAAAAACTGTTTTTT
CASSPEISGTNEKLFF
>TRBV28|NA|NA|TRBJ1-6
TGTGCCAGCACCTTGGGTTACCAGGGATCACCCCTCCACTTT
CASTLGYQGSPLHF
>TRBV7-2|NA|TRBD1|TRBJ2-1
TGTGCCAGCACCGTGACAGGGCTCTACAATGAGCAGTTCTTC
CASTVTGLYNEQFF
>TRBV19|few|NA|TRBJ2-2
TGTGCCAGTAGATACGGAGGGAACACCGGGGAGCTGTTTTTT
CASRYGGNTGELFF
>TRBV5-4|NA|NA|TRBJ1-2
TGTGCCAGCAGCTTTTCCAGGGATGGCTACACCTTC
CASSFSRDGYTF
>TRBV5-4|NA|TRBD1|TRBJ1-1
TGTGCCAGCAGGCGACAGGGGGAACCGGGCACTGAAGCTTTCTTT
CASRRQGEPGTEAFF
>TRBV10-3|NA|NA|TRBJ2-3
TGTGCCATCAGTGGGGGGGGACAGGCCACAGATACGCAGTATTTT
CAISGGGQATDTQYF
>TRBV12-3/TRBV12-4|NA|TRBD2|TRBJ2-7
TGTGCCAGCAGTCCCAGCGGGAGGTACGAGCAGTACTTC
CASSPSGRYEQYF
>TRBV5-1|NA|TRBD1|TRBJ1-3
TGCGCCAGCAGCTTTATGGGACAGGGGAGATCTGGAAACACCATATATTTT
CASSFMGQGRSGNTIYF
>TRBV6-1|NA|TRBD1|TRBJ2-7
TGTGCCAGCAGTGGGGGACAGGGGGCGCCCCAGCAGTACTTC
CASSGGQGAPQQYF
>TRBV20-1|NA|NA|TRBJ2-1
TGCAGTGCTGGGGGCCTGTCCGCGCAGTTCTTC
CSAGGLSAQFF
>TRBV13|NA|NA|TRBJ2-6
TGTGCCAGCAGCAGGAGAGGGGGGGCAACTGGGGCCAACGTCCTGACTTTC
CASSRRGGATGANVLTF
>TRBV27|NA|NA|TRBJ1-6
TGTGCCAGCAGTTTATCAGGGAGTTATAATTCACCCCTCCACTTT
CASSLSGSYNSPLHF